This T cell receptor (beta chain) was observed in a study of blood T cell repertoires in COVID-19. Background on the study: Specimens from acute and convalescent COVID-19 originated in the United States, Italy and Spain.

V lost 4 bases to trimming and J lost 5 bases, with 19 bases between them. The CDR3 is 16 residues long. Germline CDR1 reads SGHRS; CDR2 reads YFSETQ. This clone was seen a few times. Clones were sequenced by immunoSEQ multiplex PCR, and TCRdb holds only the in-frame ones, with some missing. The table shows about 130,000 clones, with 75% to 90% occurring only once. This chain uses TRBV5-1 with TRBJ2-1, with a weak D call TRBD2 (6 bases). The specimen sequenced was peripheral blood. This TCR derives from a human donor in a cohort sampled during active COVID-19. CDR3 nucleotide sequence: TGCGCCAGCAGCCCGCTTGGGGGGACGGGTAACAATGAGCAGTTCTTC. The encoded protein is CASSPLGGTGNNEQFF.